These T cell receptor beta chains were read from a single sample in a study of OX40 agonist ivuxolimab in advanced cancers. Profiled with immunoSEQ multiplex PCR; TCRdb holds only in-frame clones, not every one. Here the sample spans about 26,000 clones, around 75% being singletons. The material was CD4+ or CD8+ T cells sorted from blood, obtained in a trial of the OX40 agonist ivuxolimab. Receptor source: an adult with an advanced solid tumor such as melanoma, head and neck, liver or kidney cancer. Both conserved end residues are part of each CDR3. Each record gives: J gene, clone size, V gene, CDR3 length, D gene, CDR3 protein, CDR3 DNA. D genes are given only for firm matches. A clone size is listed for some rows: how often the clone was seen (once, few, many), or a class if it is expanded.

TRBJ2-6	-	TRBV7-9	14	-	CASSAVAGANVLTF	TGTGCCAGCAGCGCTGTAGCTGGGGCCAACGTCCTGACTTTC
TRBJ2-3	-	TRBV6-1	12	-	CAIYREADTQYF	TGTGCCATCTACAGGGAGGCAGATACGCAGTATTTT
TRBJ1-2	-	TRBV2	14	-	CASSERESVDGYTF	TGTGCCAGCAGTGAACGGGAATCAGTGGACGGCTACACCTTC
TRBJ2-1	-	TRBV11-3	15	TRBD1	CASSSRDSSYNEQFF	TGTGCCAGCAGCTCCCGGGACAGCTCCTACAATGAGCAGTTCTTC
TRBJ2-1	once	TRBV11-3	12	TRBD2	CASSLGGGEQFF	TGTGCCAGCAGCTTAGGGGGAGGGGAGCAGTTCTTC
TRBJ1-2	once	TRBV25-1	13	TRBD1	CASSVGTGDGYTF	TGTGCCAGCAGTGTGGGGACAGGGGACGGCTACACCTTC
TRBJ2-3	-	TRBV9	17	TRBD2	CASSGGTSGGATDTQYF	TGTGCCAGCAGCGGCGGAACTAGCGGGGGGGCGACAGATACGCAGTATTTT
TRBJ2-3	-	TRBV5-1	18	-	CASSLGNPGLPNTDTQYF	TGCGCCAGCAGCCTGGGGAACCCGGGACTCCCCAACACAGATACGCAGTATTTT
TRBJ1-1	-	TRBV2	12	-	CARGPGWTEAFF	TGTGCCAGGGGTCCGGGTTGGACTGAAGCTTTCTTT
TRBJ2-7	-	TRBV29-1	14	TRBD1	CSVGTGRWVYEQYF	TGCAGCGTGGGGACAGGGCGTTGGGTCTACGAGCAGTACTTC
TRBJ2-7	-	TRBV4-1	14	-	CASSQARREDEQYF	TGCGCCAGCAGCCAAGCCCGGAGAGAGGACGAGCAGTACTTC
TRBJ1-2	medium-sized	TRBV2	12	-	CASIRDDYGYTF	TGTGCCAGCATCAGGGACGACTATGGCTACACCTTC
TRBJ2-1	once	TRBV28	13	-	CAIQRQTGTEQFF	TGTGCCATCCAAAGGCAGACCGGGACAGAGCAGTTCTTC
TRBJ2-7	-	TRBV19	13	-	CASSSGRGYEQYF	TGTGCCAGTAGTTCGGGGCGGGGTTACGAGCAGTACTTC
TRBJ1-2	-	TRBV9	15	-	CASSPPTSSNYGYTF	TGTGCCAGCAGCCCCCCTACCTCCTCTAACTATGGCTACACCTTC
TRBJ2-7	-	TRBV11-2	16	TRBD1	CASSLPRRTGVYEQYF	TGTGCCAGCAGCTTACCCCGGAGGACAGGTGTCTACGAGCAGTACTTC
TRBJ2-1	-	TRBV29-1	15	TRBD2	CSATALAGSYNEQFF	TGCAGCGCAACAGCACTAGCGGGCTCCTACAATGAGCAGTTCTTC
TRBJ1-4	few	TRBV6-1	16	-	CASSESGLSAREKLFF	TGTGCCAGCAGTGAAAGCGGTTTGTCAGCCAGGGAAAAACTGTTTTTT
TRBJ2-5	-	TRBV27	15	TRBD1	CASRPTDRPQETQYF	TGTGCCAGCAGGCCTACGGACAGGCCCCAAGAGACCCAGTACTTC
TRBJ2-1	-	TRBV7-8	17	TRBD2	CASSRRGLAGNYNEQFF	TGTGCCAGCAGCCGAAGAGGACTAGCGGGGAATTACAATGAGCAGTTCTTC